A single sample is the source of the 18 T cell receptor beta chains below, sequenced in a study of shared clonotypes between healthy human individuals. TCRdb's copy holds only in-frame clones and misses some; the assay was immunoSEQ multiplex PCR. The table includes some 2,100,000 clones, almost 96% detected once. Sequencing was carried out using naive CD4+ T cells sorted from blood. Subset denoted: CD45RA+ positively selected. The receptors shown here come from a man younger than 35 in good health.

CDR3 sequence: CASSGLRRDTEAFF. For the CDR3, the DNA is TGTGCCAGCAGTGGTCTGCGGAGGGACACTGAAGCTTTCTTT. The chain has TRBV25-1 and TRBJ1-1; no firm D call. Germline CDR1 MGHDK, CDR2 SYGVNS. This CDR3 is built from 14 residues. Between the trimmed V and J ends, which lost 4 bases and 3 bases, there was a span of 12 bases.

This rearrangement joins TRBV5-4 to TRBJ1-3, with a possible D match to TRBD1 (6 bases). The CDR3 is 11 residues long. The V and J ends lost 7 bases and 4 bases respectively, with 6 bases between them. Germline V lookup: CDR1 SGHNT, CDR2 YYREEE (reference sequence). CDR3 region: CASQGGNTIYF. The CDR3 bases are TGTGCCAGCCAGGGGGGAAACACCATATATTTT.

The chain has TRBV10-2 and TRBJ1-2, with TRBD1 as a possible D gene (6 bases). This CDR3 is 11 amino acids long. Germline V gene sequence: CDR1 WSHSY, CDR2 SAAADI. V was clipped by 9 bases and J by 5 bases, with 10 bases between them. CDR3 DNA sequence: TGCGCCAGTACGACAGGTTATGGCTACACCTTC. It translates to CASTTGYGYTF.

The rearrangement joins TRBV18 to TRBJ2-3; possibly TRBD2 for D (6 bases). This CDR3 is 16 amino acids long. Germline loops: CDR1 KGHSH, CDR2 LQKENI. Trimming took 3 bases from V and 4 from J, leaving 17 bases between them. The CDR3 reads CASSPGGGAVADTQYF. The DNA of the CDR3 is TGTGCCAGCTCACCCGGTGGAGGGGCAGTTGCAGATACGCAGTATTTT. Based on the CDR3 plus reference TRBV18 and TRBJ2-3, the full variable domain is NAGVMQNPRHLVRRRGQEARLRCSPMKGHSHVYWYRQLPEEGLKFMVYLQKENIIDESGMPKERFSAEFPKEGPSILRIQQVVRGDSAAYFCASSPGGGAVADTQYFGPGTRLTVL.

The chain employs TRBV28 and TRBJ2-1, with a weak D call TRBD2 (7 bases). This CDR3 has 12 residues. Trimming took 8 bases from V and 7 from J, leaving 12 bases between them. Germline V gene sequence: CDR1 MDHEN, CDR2 SYDVKM. CDR3 in amino acids: CASGGARNEQFF. Written as DNA, the CDR3 is TGTGCCAGCGGGGGGGCCAGGAATGAGCAGTTCTTC. The whole variable domain, filled in from reference TRBV28 and TRBJ2-1, reads DVKVTQSSRYLVKRTGEKVFLECVQDMDHENMFWYRQDPGLGLRLIYFSYDVKMKEKGDIPEGYSVSREKKERFSLILESASTNQTSMYLCASGGARNEQFFGPGTRLTVL.

V is TRBV6-1 and J is TRBJ2-2, with D perhaps TRBD1 or TRBD2 (5 bases each). The CDR3 spans 17 residues. The germline CDR1 and CDR2 sequences are MNHNS and SASEGT. The V end lost 4 bases, the J end lost 4 bases, and 19 bases lay between the germline ends. The CDR3 spells CASSGPGRSNPTGELFF. CDR3 bases: TGTGCCAGCAGTGGCCCGGGGCGGAGCAACCCCACCGGGGAGCTGTTTTTT.

The rearrangement joins TRBV7-2 to TRBJ1-5, with TRBD1 as a possible D gene (5 bases). The length of the CDR3 is 16 residues. V lost 5 bases and J lost 0, with 14 bases in between. Germline V lookup: CDR1 SGHTA, CDR2 FQGNSA. The CDR3 reads CASSVGVGASNQPQHF. CDR3 sequence (DNA): TGTGCCAGCAGCGTGGGGGTAGGGGCTAGCAATCAGCCCCAGCATTTT.

The chain is built from TRBV4-2 and TRBJ1-2; no definite D call. The V gene's germline CDR1 is LGHNA and CDR2 YNFKEQ. The CDR3 sequence is 13 residues long. V was shortened by 0 bases and J by 5 bases, with 7 bases between the two germline ends. The CDR3 nucleotides are TGTGCCAGCAGCCAAGATCTGGGGTATGGCTACACCTTC. Translated: CASSQDLGYGYTF.

The chain employs TRBV27 and TRBJ2-7; 7 bases match TRBD1. The V and J ends lost 6 bases and 3 bases, in that order; junction bases with no gene match: 11. This CDR3 is 15 amino acids long. Germline V gene lookup returns CDR1 MNHEY and CDR2 SMNVEV (reference sequence). The CDR3 protein is CASRQTGTVFYEQYF. The CDR3 DNA reads as TGTGCCAGCAGACAAACCGGGACAGTGTTCTACGAGCAGTACTTC.

The gene calls are TRBV7-3 and TRBJ2-5; D remains ambiguous. The CDR3 consists of 15 residues. Per germline, CDR1 SGHTA and CDR2 FQGTGA. The V gene lost 1 base and the J gene lost 1 base, with 10 bases spanning the gap. In DNA, the CDR3 is TGTGCCAGCAGCTTAAGTATCGGTACCCAAGAGACCCAGTACTTC. It is translated as CASSLSIGTQETQYF.

This chain uses TRBV4-2 with TRBJ2-1; possibly TRBD1 or TRBD2 for D (5 bases each). Germline V gives CDR1 LGHNA, CDR2 YNFKEQ. The CDR3 has 16 residues. The V gene lost 1 base and the J gene lost 0 bases, with 10 bases spanning the gap. The chain's CDR3 is CASSQGAGSSYNEQFF. The CDR3 DNA sequence: TGTGCCAGCAGCCAAGGAGCAGGGAGCTCCTACAATGAGCAGTTCTTC.

The gene calls are TRBV10-3 and TRBJ1-6; 10 positions match TRBD1. With 2 bases clipped from V and 9 bases from J, the junction kept 10 bases outside the gene matches. The CDR3 sequence is 17 residues long. Germline V gives CDR1 ENHRY, CDR2 SYGVKD. CDR3 sequence reads: CAISETQTGGAGSPLHF. Written as DNA, the CDR3 is TGTGCCATCAGTGAGACGCAGACAGGGGGCGCAGGTTCACCCCTCCACTTT.

The chain links TRBV28 to TRBJ1-2; D unresolved. The CDR3 is made up of 16 amino acids. CDR1 and CDR2 from the germline V gene are MDHEN and SYDVKM. Trimming removed 7 bases from V and 7 bases from J, with 25 bases in between. The CDR3 reads CASTETHRELISGYTF. DNA for the CDR3: TGTGCCAGCACCGAGACTCACCGGGAGTTAATTAGTGGCTACACCTTC.

This clone has a single count. The chain links TRBV9 to TRBJ2-1; D is undetermined. CDR3 size: 13 residues. V was pared by 0 bases and J by 3 bases, with 4 bases between. CDR1 and CDR2 from the germline V gene are SGDLS and YYNGEE. DNA for the CDR3: TGTGCCAGCAGCGTAGGGAACTACAATGAGCAGTTCTTC. Translating gives CASSVGNYNEQFF.

The rearrangement links TRBV6-1 to TRBJ1-6, with D perhaps TRBD1 (6 bases). Germline V gene data show CDR1 as MNHNS and CDR2 as SASEGT. The CDR3 totals 17 residues. The germline V and J ends were trimmed by 2 bases and 9 bases, with 20 bases remaining between them. CDR3 loop: CASSEPRRGGGGSPLHF. The CDR3 DNA follows: TGTGCCAGCAGTGAACCACGGAGGGGAGGGGGAGGTTCACCCCTCCACTTT.

The chain joins TRBV19 to TRBJ1-2; D is perhaps TRBD1 (5 bases). The CDR3 consists of 13 residues. The germline V gene has CDR1 LNHDA and CDR2 SQIVND (reference sequence). Trimming shortened V by 6 bases and J by 7 bases, and 15 bases separated the two germline ends. CDR3 amino acids: CASRIQEAGGYTF. The CDR3 bases are TGTGCCAGTAGGATACAGGAAGCTGGTGGCTACACCTTC.

This chain uses TRBV6-1 with TRBJ2-5; the D is unclear. Germline lookup yields CDR1 MNHNS and CDR2 SASEGT. The length of the CDR3 is 13 residues. Trimming took 8 bases from V and 2 from J, leaving 12 bases between them. The CDR3 DNA reads TGTGCCAGCGGACGCTCGGATCAAGAGACCCAGTACTTC. Translated, it gives CASGRSDQETQYF.

This chain connects TRBV12-5 to TRBJ2-2; 11 bases match TRBD2. Germline assignment: CDR1 LGHNT and CDR2 FRNRAP. The CDR3 sequence is 17 residues long. V lost 3 bases to trimming and J lost 3 bases; unmatched junction nucleotides: 6. The DNA of the CDR3 is TGTGCTAGTGGTTTAACTAGCGGGAGTGGGGACACCGGGGAGCTGTTTTTT. Amino acids: CASGLTSGSGDTGELFF.